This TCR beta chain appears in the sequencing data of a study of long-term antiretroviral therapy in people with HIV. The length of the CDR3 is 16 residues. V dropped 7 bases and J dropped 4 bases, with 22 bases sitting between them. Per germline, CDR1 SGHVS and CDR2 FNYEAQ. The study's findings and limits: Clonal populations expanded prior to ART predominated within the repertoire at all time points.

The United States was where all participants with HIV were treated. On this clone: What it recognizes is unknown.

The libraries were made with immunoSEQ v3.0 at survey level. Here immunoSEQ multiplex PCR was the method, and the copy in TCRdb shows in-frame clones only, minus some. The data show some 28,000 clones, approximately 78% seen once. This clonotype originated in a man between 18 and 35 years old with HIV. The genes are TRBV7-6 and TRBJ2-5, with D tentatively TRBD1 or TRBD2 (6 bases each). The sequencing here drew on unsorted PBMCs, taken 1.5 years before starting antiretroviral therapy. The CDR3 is CASTGGRGHLPETQYF. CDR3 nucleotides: TGTGCCAGCACCGGGGGCCGAGGACATCTCCCAGAGACCCAGTACTTC.